The 9 T cell receptor beta chains given below trace back to one sample, sequenced in a study of early T cells in non-severe SARS-CoV-2 infection. TCRdb re-analysed the 5' RACE reads in MiXCR, keeping a single row per CDR3 protein. Here the sample spans almost 30,000 distinct CDR3 sequences, 5.7% being singletons. The source material was whole blood. All receptors come from an adult who was a healthcare worker with PCR-confirmed SARS-CoV-2 infection or an uninfected control (not recorded which).

This clonotype was seen a few times. The genes are TRBV29-1 and TRBJ1-2, with D maybe TRBD1 (5 bases). Trimming cost V 0 bases and J 12 bases, with 11 bases left between them. The CDR3 runs 11 residues. The germline CDR1 and CDR2 sequences are SQVTM and ANQGSEA. CDR3 loop: CSVEELLGHTF. The CDR3 coding sequence is TGCAGCGTTGAAGAGCTATTGGGACACACCTTC. Using reference TRBV29-1 and TRBJ1-2 for the parts outside the CDR3, the full variable domain is SAVISQKPSRDICQRGTSLTIQCQVDSQVTMMFWYRQQPGQSLTLIATANQGSEATYESGFVIDKFPISRPNLTFSTLTVSNMSPEDSSIYLCSVEELLGHTFGSGTRLTVV.

By share, this clonotype counts as medium-sized. The gene calls are TRBV6-2 or TRBV6-3 and TRBJ1-1; D not resolved. CDR3 length: 16 residues. The V end lost 7 bases, the J end lost 2 bases, and 20 bases lay between the germline ends. In germline, CDR1 is MNHEY, CDR2 SVGEGT. In DNA, the CDR3 is TGTGCCAGCAATAGTTGGGGTTCCGATTATAACACTGAAGCTTTCTTT. Translation gives CASNSWGSDYNTEAFF.

This clonotype was detected ten times or more. The chain is built from TRBV24-1 and TRBJ2-2; 9 nucleotides match TRBD1. V dropped 0 bases and J dropped 2; count of bases not matched to a gene: 3. This CDR3 is built from 17 residues. CDR1 is KGHDR and CDR2 is SFDVKD in the germline V gene. The CDR3 nucleotides are TGTGCCACCAGTGATTTGAGGACAGGGGCTAACACCGGGGAGCTGTTTTTT. Translation gives CATSDLRTGANTGELFF.

This clonotype was observed at least ten times. The V gene is TRBV4-2, the J gene TRBJ1-2, with D unresolved. CDR1 is LGHNA, CDR2 YNFKEQ, per germline. V shed 4 bases and J shed 7 bases, with 19 bases lying between them. The CDR3 sequence is 15 residues long. The CDR3 DNA follows: TGTGCCAGCAGCCCCCGAGCTTCCGCGGGCGGTGGCTACACCTTC. Translated, it gives CASSPRASAGGGYTF.

This clonotype qualifies as medium-sized. V usage is TRBV7-6 and J usage is TRBJ2-1; D is unclear. V was cut by 3 bases and J by 6 bases, with 6 bases left in between. The germline gives CDR1 SGHVS, CDR2 FNYEAQ. CDR3 length: 12 amino acids. The CDR3 sequence: CASSFGINEQFF. The CDR3 DNA sequence: TGTGCCAGCAGCTTTGGGATCAATGAGCAGTTCTTC.

This clonotype was picked up a small number of times. The chain's CDR3 is CASSLRTLLSYEQYF. CDR3 bases: TGTGCCAGCAGTTTACGGACTTTGCTTTCCTACGAGCAGTACTTC. The chain joins TRBV28 to TRBJ2-7; TRBD2 is a possible D gene (5 bases). Germline CDR1 and CDR2: MDHEN and SYDVKM. The CDR3 extends over 15 amino acids. V lost 2 bases and J 1 base, leaving 12 bases between the germline ends.

Many counts were recorded for this clonotype. This rearrangement joins TRBV4-3 to TRBJ2-7; no clear D gene. Per germline, CDR1 LGHNA and CDR2 YSLEER. V lost 0 bases to trimming and J lost 2 bases, with 11 bases between them. The CDR3 length is 15 residues. As DNA, the CDR3 is TGCGCCAGCAGCCAAGATTTAGTGCTCGCCTACGAGCAGTACTTC. Protein product: CASSQDLVLAYEQYF.

This clonotype occurred many times. The CDR3 DNA reads as TGTGCCATCCAACCCCGCGGGGTGGGTCAAGAGACCCAGTACTTC. It codes for CAIQPRGVGQETQYF. The chain couples TRBV28 to TRBJ2-5; D perhaps matches TRBD2 (6 bases). Germline V gene data show CDR1 as MDHEN and CDR2 as SYDVKM. The CDR3 contains 15 residues. V was cut by 10 bases and J by 2 bases, with 20 bases left in between.

This clonotype has at least ten counts. The genes are TRBV7-3 and TRBJ2-2; 8 bases match TRBD1. The CDR3 is 15 residues long. The V segment lost 5 bases and the J segment 4 bases; nucleotides outside the gene matches: 6. Germline loops: CDR1 SGHTA, CDR2 FQGTGA. The CDR3: CASSPRGHGTGELFF. The CDR3 nucleotides read TGTGCCAGCAGCCCCAGGGGGCACGGCACCGGGGAGCTGTTTTTT.